This TCR beta chain is from a study of cytomegalovirus exposure and HLA in healthy donors. The primer mix had 60 Vbeta and 13 Jbeta primers. Here immunoSEQ multiplex PCR was the method, and the copy in TCRdb shows in-frame clones only, minus some. The sample records about 160,000 clones, roughly 78% being singletons. This clone turned up a few times. This receptor was taken from a man aged 40-50 years in good health and CMV-seropositive. The material sequenced was PBMCs.

The chain's CDR3 is CASSPRSRGSTEAFF. The CDR3, as DNA: TGTGCCAGCAGCCCCCGTTCGCGGGGGAGCACTGAAGCTTTCTTT. This chain links TRBV9 with TRBJ1-1; a weak D match, TRBD1 (5 bases). The CDR3 spans 15 residues. Germline V CDR1 and CDR2: SGDLS, YYNGEE. Trimming left V 4 bases short and J 4 bases short, with 17 bases between.